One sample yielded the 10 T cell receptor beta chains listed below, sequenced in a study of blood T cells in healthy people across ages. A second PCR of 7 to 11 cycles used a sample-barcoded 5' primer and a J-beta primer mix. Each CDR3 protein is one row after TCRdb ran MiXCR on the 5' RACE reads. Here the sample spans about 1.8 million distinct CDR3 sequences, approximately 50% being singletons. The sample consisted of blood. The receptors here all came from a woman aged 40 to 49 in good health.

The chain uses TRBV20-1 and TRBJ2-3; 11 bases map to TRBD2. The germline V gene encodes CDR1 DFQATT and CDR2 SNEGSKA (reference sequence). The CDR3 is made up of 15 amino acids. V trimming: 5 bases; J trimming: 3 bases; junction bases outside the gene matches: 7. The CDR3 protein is CSAATSGAFTDTQYF. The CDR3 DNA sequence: TGCAGTGCTGCGACTAGCGGGGCCTTTACAGATACGCAGTATTTT.

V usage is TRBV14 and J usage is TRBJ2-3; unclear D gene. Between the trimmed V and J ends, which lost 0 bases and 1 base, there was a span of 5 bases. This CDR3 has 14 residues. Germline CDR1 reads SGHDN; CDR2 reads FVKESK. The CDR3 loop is CASSQEWRTDTQYF. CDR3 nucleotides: TGTGCCAGCAGCCAAGAATGGCGCACAGATACGCAGTATTTT. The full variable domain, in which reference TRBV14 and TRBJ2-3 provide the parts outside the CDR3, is EAGVTQFPSHSVIEKGQTVTLRCDPISGHDNLYWYRRVMGKEIKFLLHFVKESKQDESGMPNNRFLAERTGGTYSTLKVQPAELEDSGVYFCASSQEWRTDTQYFGPGTRLTVL.

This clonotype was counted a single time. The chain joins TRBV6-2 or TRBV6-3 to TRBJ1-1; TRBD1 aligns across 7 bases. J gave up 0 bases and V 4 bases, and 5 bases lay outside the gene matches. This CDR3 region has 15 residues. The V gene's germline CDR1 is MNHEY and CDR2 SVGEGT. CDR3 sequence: CASSFRQGLNTEAFF. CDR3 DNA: TGTGCCAGCAGTTTCCGACAGGGATTGAACACTGAAGCTTTCTTT.

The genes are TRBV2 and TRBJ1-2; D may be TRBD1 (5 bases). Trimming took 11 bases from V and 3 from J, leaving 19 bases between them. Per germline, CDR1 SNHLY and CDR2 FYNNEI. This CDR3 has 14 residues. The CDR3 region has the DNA TGTGCCGGATACCCAGGGCCACAACACTATGGCTACACCTTC. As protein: CAGYPGPQHYGYTF.

CDR3 bases: TGTGCCAGCAGCCAACGGGGACAGGCAGCTATTGGCTACACCTTC. Residues: CASSQRGQAAIGYTF. The V gene is TRBV6-1, the J gene TRBJ1-2; 8 bases agree with TRBD1. Trimming removed 6 bases from V and 7 bases from J; junction bases left unmatched: 13. The germline gives CDR1 MNHNS, CDR2 SASEGT. The CDR3 extends over 15 amino acids.

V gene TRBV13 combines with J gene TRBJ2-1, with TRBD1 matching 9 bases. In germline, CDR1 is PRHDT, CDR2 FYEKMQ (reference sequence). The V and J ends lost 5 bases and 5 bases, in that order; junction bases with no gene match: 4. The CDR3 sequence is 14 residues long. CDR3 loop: CASSPTGGHNEQFF. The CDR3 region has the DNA TGTGCCAGCAGCCCGACAGGGGGGCACAATGAGCAGTTCTTC.

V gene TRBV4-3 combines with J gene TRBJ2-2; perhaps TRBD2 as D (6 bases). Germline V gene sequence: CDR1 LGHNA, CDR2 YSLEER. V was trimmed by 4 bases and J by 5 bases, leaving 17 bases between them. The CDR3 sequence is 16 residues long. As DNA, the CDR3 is TGCGCCAGCAGCCCCCAGTGGGGGGACGCTACCGGGGAGCTGTTTTTT. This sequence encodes CASSPQWGDATGELFF.

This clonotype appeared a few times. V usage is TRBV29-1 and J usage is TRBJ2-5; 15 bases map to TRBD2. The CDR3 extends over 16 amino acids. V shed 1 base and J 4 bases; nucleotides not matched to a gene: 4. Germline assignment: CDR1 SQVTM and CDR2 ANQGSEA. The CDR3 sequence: CSVEGTSGGATETQYF. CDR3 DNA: TGCAGCGTTGAAGGGACTAGCGGGGGGGCCACAGAGACCCAGTACTTC.

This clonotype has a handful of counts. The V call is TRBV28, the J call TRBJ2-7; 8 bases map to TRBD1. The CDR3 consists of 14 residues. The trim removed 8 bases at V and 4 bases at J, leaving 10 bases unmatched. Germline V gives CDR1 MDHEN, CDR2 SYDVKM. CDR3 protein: CASCYRDRPYEQYF. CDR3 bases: TGTGCCAGCTGCTACCGGGACAGGCCTTACGAGCAGTACTTC.

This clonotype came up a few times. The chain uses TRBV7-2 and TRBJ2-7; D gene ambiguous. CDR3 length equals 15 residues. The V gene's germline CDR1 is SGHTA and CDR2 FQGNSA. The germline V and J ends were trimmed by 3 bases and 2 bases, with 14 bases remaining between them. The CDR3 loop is CASSFVGSGAYEQYF. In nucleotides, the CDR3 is TGTGCCAGCAGCTTCGTTGGCAGTGGGGCCTACGAGCAGTACTTC. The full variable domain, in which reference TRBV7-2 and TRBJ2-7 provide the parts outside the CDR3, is GAGVSQSPSNKVTEKGKDVELRCDPISGHTALYWYRQSLGQGLEFLIYFQGNSAPDKSGLPSDRFSAERTGGSVSTLTIQRTQQEDSAVYLCASSFVGSGAYEQYFGPGTRLTVT.